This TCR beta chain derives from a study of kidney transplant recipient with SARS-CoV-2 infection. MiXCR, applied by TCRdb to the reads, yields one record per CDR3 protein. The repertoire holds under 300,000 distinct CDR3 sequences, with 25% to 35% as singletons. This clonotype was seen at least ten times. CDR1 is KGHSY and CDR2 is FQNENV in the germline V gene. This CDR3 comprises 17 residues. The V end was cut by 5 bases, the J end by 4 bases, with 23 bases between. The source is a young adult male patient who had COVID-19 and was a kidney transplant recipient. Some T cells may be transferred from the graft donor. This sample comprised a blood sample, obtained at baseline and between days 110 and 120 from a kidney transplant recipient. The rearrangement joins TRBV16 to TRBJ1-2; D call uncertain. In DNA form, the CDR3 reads TGTGCCAGCAGCGTCGGGCTGGTCGTTAGAAAGACCTATGGCTACACCTTC. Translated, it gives CASSVGLVVRKTYGYTF.